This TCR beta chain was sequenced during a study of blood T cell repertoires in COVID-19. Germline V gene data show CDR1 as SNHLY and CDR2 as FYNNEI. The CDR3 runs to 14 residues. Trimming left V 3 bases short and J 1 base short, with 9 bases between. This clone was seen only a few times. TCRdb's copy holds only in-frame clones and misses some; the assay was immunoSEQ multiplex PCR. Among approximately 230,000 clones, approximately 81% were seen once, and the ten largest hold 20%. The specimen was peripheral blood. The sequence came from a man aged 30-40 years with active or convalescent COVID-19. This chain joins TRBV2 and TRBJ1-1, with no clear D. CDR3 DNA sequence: TGTGCCAGCAGTGACCGAGCTGGGAACACTGAAGCTTTCTTT. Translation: CASSDRAGNTEAFF. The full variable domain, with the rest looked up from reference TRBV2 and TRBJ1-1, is EPEVTQTPSHQVTQMGQEVILRCVPISNHLYFYWYRQILGQKVEFLVSFYNNEISEKSEIFDDQFSVERPDGSNFTLKIRSTKLEDSAMYFCASSDRAGNTEAFFGQGTRLTVV.